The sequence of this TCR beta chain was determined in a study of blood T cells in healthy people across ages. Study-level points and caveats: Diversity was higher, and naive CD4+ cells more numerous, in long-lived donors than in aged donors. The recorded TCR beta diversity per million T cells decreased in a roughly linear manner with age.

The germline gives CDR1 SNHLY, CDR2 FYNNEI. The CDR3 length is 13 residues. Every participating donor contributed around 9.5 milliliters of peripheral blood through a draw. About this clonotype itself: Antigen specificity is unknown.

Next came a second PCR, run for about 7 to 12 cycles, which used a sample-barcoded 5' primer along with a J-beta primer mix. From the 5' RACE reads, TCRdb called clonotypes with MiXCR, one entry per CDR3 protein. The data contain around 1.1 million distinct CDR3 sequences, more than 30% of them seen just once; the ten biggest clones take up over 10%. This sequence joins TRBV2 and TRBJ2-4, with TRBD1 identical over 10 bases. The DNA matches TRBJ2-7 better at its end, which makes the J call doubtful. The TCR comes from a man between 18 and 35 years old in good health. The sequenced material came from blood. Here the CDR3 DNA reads TGTGCCAGCATCGGGGACAGGGGCTACGAGCAGTACTTC. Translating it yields CASIGDRGYEQYF.